This record looks at one T cell receptor beta chain sequence and its context. The junction departs from germline at one end; a sequencing error may be responsible. This table comes from immunoSEQ multiplex PCR, and its TCRdb copy is limited to in-frame clones, with some not included. This sample carries around 2.3 million clones, 90% to 96% of them seen once, and the ten largest clones take 0.1% to 0.15%. This record belongs to a study of shared clonotypes between healthy human individuals. CDR1 is SSHAT, CDR2 FNYEAQ, per germline (reference sequence). The length of the CDR3 is 13 residues. This receptor was taken from a man aged 18 to 29 in good health. The sample was naive CD4+ T cells sorted from blood. Regarding subset: CD45RA+ positively selected. The genes are TRBV7-7 and TRBJ2-2; D gene ambiguous. The CDR3 sequence: CASSQNPTGELFF. CDR3 nucleotide sequence: TGTGCTAGCAGCCAGAACCCCACCGGGGAGCTGTTTTTT.